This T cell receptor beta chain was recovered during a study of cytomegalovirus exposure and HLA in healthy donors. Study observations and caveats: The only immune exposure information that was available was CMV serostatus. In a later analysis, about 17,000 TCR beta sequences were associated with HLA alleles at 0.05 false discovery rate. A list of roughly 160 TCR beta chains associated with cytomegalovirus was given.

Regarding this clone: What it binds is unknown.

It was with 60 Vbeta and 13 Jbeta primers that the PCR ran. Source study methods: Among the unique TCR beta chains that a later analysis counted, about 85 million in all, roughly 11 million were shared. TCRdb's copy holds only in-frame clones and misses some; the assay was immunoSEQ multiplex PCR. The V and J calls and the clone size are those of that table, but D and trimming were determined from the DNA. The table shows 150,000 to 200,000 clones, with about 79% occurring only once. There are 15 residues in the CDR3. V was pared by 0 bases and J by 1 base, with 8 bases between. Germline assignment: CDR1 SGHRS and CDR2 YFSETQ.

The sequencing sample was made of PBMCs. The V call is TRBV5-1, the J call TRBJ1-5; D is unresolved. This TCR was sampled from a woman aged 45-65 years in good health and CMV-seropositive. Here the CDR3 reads CASSLAGVSNQPQHF. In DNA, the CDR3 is TGCGCCAGCAGCTTGGCCGGGGTAAGCAATCAGCCCCAGCATTTT.